The 13 T cell receptor beta chains given below trace back to one sample, sequenced in a study of CD8+CD57+ T cells in acquired aplastic anemia. It was genomic DNA that served as the template for profiling TCR beta VDJ and CDR3. TCRdb redid the calling of the reads with MiXCR, one entry per CDR3 protein. This table has 68,000 or so distinct CDR3 sequences, 45% to 60% appearing once. The sequenced sample consisted of sorted CD4+, CD8+, or CD8+CD57+ T cells (not recorded which) from PBMCs. Every receptor here comes from a human donor in good health, serving as a control.

The chain has TRBV19 and TRBJ1-2; no definite D call. The germline V gene encodes CDR1 LNHDA and CDR2 SQIVND (reference sequence). The CDR3 extends over 12 amino acids. With 5 bases removed from V and 0 bases from J, the gap between germline ends came to 4 bases. DNA for the CDR3: TGTGCCAGTAGTCTCACTAACTATGGCTACACCTTC. Amino acids: CASSLTNYGYTF.

This clonotype was observed many times. This chain joins TRBV27 and TRBJ1-1; D gene uncertain. The CDR3 loop spans 13 amino acids. V was cut by 0 bases and J by 6 bases, with 8 bases left in between. CDR1 is MNHEY, CDR2 SMNVEV, per germline (reference sequence). CDR3 protein: CASSLSLYAEAFF. DNA for the CDR3: TGTGCCAGCAGTTTATCGTTGTATGCTGAAGCTTTCTTT.

This clonotype came up many times. The V call is TRBV4-1, the J call TRBJ2-1, with D perhaps TRBD1 or TRBD2 (5 bases each). This CDR3 contains 14 residues. The germline V gene encodes CDR1 MGHRA and CDR2 YSYEKL. V lost 0 bases and J lost 10, with 13 bases in between. CDR3 DNA sequence: TGCGCCAGCAGCCAAGATGGGGCGGGCAGGGAGCAGTTCTTC. Translated, it gives CASSQDGAGREQFF.

In its sample, this clonotype is medium-sized (0.01 to 0.1%). The gene calls are TRBV24-1 and TRBJ2-1; 12 bases are shared with TRBD2. Per the germline V gene, CDR1 is KGHDR and CDR2 is SFDVKD. The CDR3 length is 15 residues. The trim removed 6 bases at V and 5 bases at J, leaving 4 bases unmatched. The CDR3 here is CATSRTSGTDNEQFF. CDR3 DNA: TGTGCCACCAGTAGGACTAGCGGGACAGACAATGAGCAGTTCTTC.

This clonotype showed up many times. The CDR3 region has the DNA TGCGCCAGCAGCTTCCTCGGAACCACGCAAGAGACCCAGTACTTC. This encodes CASSFLGTTQETQYF. V gene TRBV5-1 combines with J gene TRBJ2-5; D ambiguous. V lost 2 bases to trimming and J lost 2 bases, with 13 bases between them. In germline, CDR1 is SGHRS, CDR2 YFSETQ. This CDR3 has 15 residues.

In its sample, this clonotype was seen many times. The V and J genes are TRBV4-1 and TRBJ2-7; TRBD1 agrees at 11 bases. Germline CDR1 reads MGHRA; CDR2 reads YSYEKL. The CDR3 runs 16 residues. V lost 0 bases to trimming and J lost 9 bases; unmatched junction nucleotides: 10. Here the CDR3 reads CASSQETRTGGAGQYF. The CDR3 DNA follows: TGCGCCAGCAGCCAAGAAACCCGGACAGGGGGCGCGGGGCAGTACTTC.

The rearrangement joins TRBV29-1 to TRBJ1-2; TRBD1 matches 9 bases. Per germline, CDR1 SQVTM and CDR2 ANQGSEA. This CDR3 contains 13 residues. The ends lost 4 bases at V and 6 bases at J; junction bases unmatched: 6. The CDR3 protein is CSVGTGADDGYTF. In DNA form, the CDR3 reads TGCAGCGTTGGGACAGGGGCCGATGATGGCTACACCTTC.

The chain uses TRBV5-1 and TRBJ1-4, with 7 bases matching TRBD1. This CDR3 is built from 17 residues. The germline V gene encodes CDR1 SGHRS and CDR2 YFSETQ. V was pared by 0 bases and J by 1 base, with 6 bases of the junction left unmatched. The CDR3 loop reads CASSLGLRQGTNEKLFF. The CDR3 DNA sequence: TGCGCCAGCAGCTTGGGCTTAAGACAGGGAACTAATGAAAAACTGTTTTTT.

The rearrangement joins TRBV6-5 to TRBJ2-7, with 8 bases matching TRBD1. The V gene end was trimmed by 4 bases and the J gene end by 0 bases; junction bases not matched to a gene: 8. CDR3 size: 16 residues. Germline values: CDR1 MNHEY, CDR2 SVGAGI. The CDR3 DNA is TGTGCCAGCAGTTCCGGACAGGGAATGAGCTCCTACGAGCAGTACTTC. Its translation is CASSSGQGMSSYEQYF.

This clonotype occurred once. A much larger clone is a single base away; this may be a read error. This rearrangement joins TRBV27 to TRBJ1-1; tentative D call: TRBD1 (5 bases). The CDR3 is 14 amino acids. CDR1 is MNHEY, CDR2 SMNVEV, per germline (reference sequence). Deletions cut 8 bases from V and 7 bases from J, with 20 bases between. For the CDR3, the DNA is TGTGCCAGCGGTTCCGGGACGACATTAGGTGAAGCTTTCTTT. It yields the protein CASGSGTTLGEAFF.

V usage is TRBV11-2 and J usage is TRBJ1-2; D not certain. The CDR3 consists of 12 residues. Trimming removed 8 bases at V and 3 bases at J, with 10 bases between. The germline V gene encodes CDR1 SGHAT and CDR2 FQNNGV. The CDR3 protein is CASSLRDYGYTF. Here the CDR3 DNA reads TGTGCCAGCTCCTTGAGGGACTATGGCTACACCTTC.

This clonotype was seen a handful of times. This sequence joins TRBV19 and TRBJ1-1; D is undetermined. V lost 6 bases and J 2 bases, leaving 4 bases between the germline ends. The CDR3 spans 11 residues. In germline, CDR1 is LNHDA, CDR2 SQIVND (reference sequence). DNA for the CDR3: TGTGCCAGTAGGGGTAACACTGAAGCTTTCTTT. Translating gives CASRGNTEAFF.

A remark on this clonotype: Germline and junction disagree at one end, which may indicate a read error. The chain links TRBV4-1 to TRBJ2-1; D is unclear. The germline V gene encodes CDR1 MGHRA and CDR2 YSYEKL. This CDR3 spans 16 amino acids. DNA of the CDR3: TGTGCCAGCAGCCAAGAATCCAGGTTCTCCGACAATGAGCAGTTCTTC. It specifies CASSQESRFSDNEQFF.